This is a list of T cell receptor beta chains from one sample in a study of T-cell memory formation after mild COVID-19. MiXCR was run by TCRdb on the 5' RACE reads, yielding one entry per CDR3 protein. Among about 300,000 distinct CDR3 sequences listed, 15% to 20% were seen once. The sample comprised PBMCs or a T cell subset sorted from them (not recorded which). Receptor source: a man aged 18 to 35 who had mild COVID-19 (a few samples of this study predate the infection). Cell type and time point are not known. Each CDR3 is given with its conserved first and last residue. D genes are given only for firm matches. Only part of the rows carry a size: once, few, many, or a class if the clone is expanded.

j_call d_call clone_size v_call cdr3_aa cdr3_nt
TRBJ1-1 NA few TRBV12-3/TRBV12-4 CASRRRSEAFF TGTGCCAGCAGGCGGCGGTCTGAAGCTTTCTTT
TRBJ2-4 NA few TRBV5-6 CASSFGGDIQYF TGTGCCAGCAGCTTTGGTGGTGATATTCAGTACTTC
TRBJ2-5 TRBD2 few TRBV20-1 CSAKVAGRETQYF TGCAGTGCTAAGGTAGCGGGACGGGAGACCCAGTACTTC
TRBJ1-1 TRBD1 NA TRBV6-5 CASSYDRGRGEAFF TGTGCCAGCAGTTACGACAGGGGGCGCGGTGAAGCTTTCTTT
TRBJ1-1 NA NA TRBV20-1 CKGGTEAFF TGCAAGGGGGGTACTGAAGCTTTCTTT
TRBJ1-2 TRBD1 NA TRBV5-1 CASSPRGQASYGYTF TGCGCCAGCAGCCCCCGGGGACAGGCGTCCTATGGCTACACCTTC
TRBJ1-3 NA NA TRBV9 CASSVDLGPGNTIYF TGTGCCAGCAGCGTAGATCTCGGTCCCGGAAACACCATATATTTT
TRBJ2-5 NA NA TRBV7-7 CASRPGLIGGETQYF TGTGCTAGCAGACCGGGACTGATTGGGGGAGAGACCCAGTACTTC
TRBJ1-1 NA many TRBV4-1 CASSQESGGGMNTEAFF TGCGCCAGCAGCCAAGAGAGTGGGGGTGGCATGAACACTGAAGCTTTCTTT
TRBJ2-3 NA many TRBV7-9 CASSLARADTQYF TGTGCCAGCAGCTTAGCCAGGGCAGATACGCAGTATTTT
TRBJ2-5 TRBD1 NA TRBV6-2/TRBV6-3 CASRRQGYQETQYF TGTGCCAGCAGGAGACAGGGGTACCAAGAGACCCAGTACTTC
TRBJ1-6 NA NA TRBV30 CAWSVRAYNSPLHF TGTGCCTGGAGTGTACGGGCCTATAATTCACCCCTCCACTTT
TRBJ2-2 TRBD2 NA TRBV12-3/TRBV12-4 CASSASSGYTGELFF TGTGCCAGCAGTGCGTCTAGCGGATACACCGGGGAGCTGTTTTTT
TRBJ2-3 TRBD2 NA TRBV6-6 CASSGGALDTQYF TGTGCCAGCAGCGGGGGGGCATTGGATACGCAGTATTTT
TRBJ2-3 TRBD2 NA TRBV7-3 CASSPYLAGGSHTQYF TGTGCCAGCAGCCCCTACCTAGCGGGGGGGAGTCATACGCAGTATTTT
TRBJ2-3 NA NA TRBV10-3 CATKAPGSSTDTQYF TGTGCCACAAAGGCCCCAGGGTCTAGCACAGATACGCAGTATTTT
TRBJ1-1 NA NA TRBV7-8 CASSLVEGGNTEAFF TGTGCCAGCAGCTTAGTAGAAGGGGGGAACACTGAAGCTTTCTTT
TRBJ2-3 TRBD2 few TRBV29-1 CSWGGRDTQYF TGCAGCTGGGGGGGTAGGGATACGCAGTATTTT
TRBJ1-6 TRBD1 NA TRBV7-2 CASSPPGQGTLHF TGTGCCAGCAGCCCGCCCGGACAGGGCACCCTCCACTTT
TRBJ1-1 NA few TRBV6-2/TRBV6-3 CASTGVMNTEAFF TGTGCCAGCACCGGGGTAATGAACACTGAAGCTTTCTTT
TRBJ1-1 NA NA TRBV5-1 CASSLNLRAGTNTEAFF TGCGCCAGCAGCTTGAATTTGCGGGCAGGGACGAACACTGAAGCTTTCTTT
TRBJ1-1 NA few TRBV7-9 CASSQPPGTEAFF TGTGCCAGCAGCCAACCCCCTGGGACTGAAGCTTTCTTT
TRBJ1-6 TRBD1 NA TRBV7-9 CASSPDDRANSPLHF TGTGCCAGCAGCCCTGATGACAGGGCCAATTCACCCCTCCACTTT
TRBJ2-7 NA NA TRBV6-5 CASSYGHKKGYEQYF TGTGCCAGCAGTTATGGACATAAGAAGGGTTACGAGCAGTACTTC
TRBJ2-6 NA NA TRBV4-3 CASSQAARASGANVLTF TGCGCCAGCAGCCAAGCCGCCAGGGCGTCTGGGGCCAACGTCCTGACTTTC
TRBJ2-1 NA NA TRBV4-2 CASSQYYTRSYNEQFF TGTGCCAGCAGCCAATACTATACGAGGTCCTACAATGAGCAGTTCTTC
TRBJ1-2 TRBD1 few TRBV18 CASSPSRGNHHGYTF TGTGCCAGCTCACCCAGCAGGGGGAACCACCATGGCTACACCTTC
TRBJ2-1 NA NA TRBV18 CASSPTDRTPNEQFF TGTGCCAGCTCACCAACAGACAGGACCCCCAATGAGCAGTTCTTC
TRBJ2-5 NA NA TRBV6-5 CASSYERRAGTQETQYF TGTGCCAGCAGTTATGAGCGGAGGGCAGGGACCCAAGAGACCCAGTACTTC
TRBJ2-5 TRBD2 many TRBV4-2 CASSQRDGGDQETQYF TGTGCCAGCAGCCAAAGGGATGGGGGGGACCAAGAGACCCAGTACTTC
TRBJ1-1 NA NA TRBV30 CAWTRGADTEAFF TGTGCCTGGACACGGGGCGCGGACACTGAAGCTTTCTTT
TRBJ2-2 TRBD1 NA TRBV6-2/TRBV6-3 CASTEGIGGVTGELFF TGTGCCAGCACCGAGGGGATAGGGGGCGTCACCGGGGAGCTGTTTTTT
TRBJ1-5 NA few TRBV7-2 CASSSGGDSLGNQPQHF TGTGCCAGCAGCTCGGGGGGAGACAGCCTCGGCAATCAGCCCCAGCATTTT
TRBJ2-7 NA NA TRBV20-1 CSATRLGPYEQYF TGCAGTGCTACGCGCCTCGGTCCCTACGAGCAGTACTTC
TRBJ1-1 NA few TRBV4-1 CASSQEGWGSLNTEAFF TGCGCCAGCAGCCAAGAGGGTTGGGGATCGTTGAACACTGAAGCTTTCTTT
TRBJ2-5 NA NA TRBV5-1 CASSFQGIEQETQYF TGCGCCAGCAGCTTCCAGGGTATTGAACAAGAGACCCAGTACTTC
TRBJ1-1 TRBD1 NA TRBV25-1 CASSWAGGIRDTEAFF TGTGCCAGCAGTTGGGCAGGGGGCATTCGGGACACTGAAGCTTTCTTT
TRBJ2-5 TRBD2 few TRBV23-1 CASSQVPILAGAQETQYF TGCGCCAGCAGTCAAGTCCCGATCCTAGCGGGGGCACAAGAGACCCAGTACTTC
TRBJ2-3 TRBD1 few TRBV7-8 CASSSPGGPSTDTQYF TGTGCCAGCAGCTCTCCAGGGGGCCCAAGCACAGATACGCAGTATTTT
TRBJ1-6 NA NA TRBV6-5 CASRGGAWETLHF TGTGCCAGCCGGGGGGGGGCTTGGGAGACCCTCCACTTT